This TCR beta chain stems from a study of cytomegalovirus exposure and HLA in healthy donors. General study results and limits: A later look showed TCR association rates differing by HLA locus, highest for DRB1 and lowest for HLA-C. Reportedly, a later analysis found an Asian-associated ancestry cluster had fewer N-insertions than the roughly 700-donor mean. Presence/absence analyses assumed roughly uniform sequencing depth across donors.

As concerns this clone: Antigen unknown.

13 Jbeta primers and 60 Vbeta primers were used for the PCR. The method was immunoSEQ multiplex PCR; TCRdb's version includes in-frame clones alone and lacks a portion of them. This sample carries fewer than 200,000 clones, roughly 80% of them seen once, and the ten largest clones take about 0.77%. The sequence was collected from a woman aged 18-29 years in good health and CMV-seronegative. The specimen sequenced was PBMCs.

The CDR3 sequence is CASSWGLAGTYEQYF. CDR3 coding DNA: TGTGCCAGCAGTTGGGGACTAGCGGGGACCTACGAGCAGTACTTC. The rearrangement uses TRBV28 and TRBJ2-7; TRBD2 agrees at 13 bases. V lost 4 bases, J lost 2 bases, and 2 bases stayed unmatched. Germline loops: CDR1 MDHEN, CDR2 SYDVKM. The CDR3 contains 15 residues.